Sequencing of this TCR beta chain was carried out in a study of shared clonotypes between healthy human individuals. This table comes from immunoSEQ multiplex PCR, and its TCRdb copy is limited to in-frame clones, with some not included. The sample lists about 1.5 million clones, approximately 96% seen once, with approximately 1% in the top ten. CDR1 and CDR2 (germline): GTSNPN, SVGIG (reference sequence). The CDR3 spans 15 residues. The V segment lost 2 bases and the J segment 0 bases; nucleotides outside the gene matches: 4. The origin of this receptor is a man under 40 in good health. The source material was naive CD4+ T cells sorted from blood. Subset meaning: CD45RA+ positively selected. V usage is TRBV30 and J usage is TRBJ2-1; TRBD1 matches at 7 bases. CDR3 in amino acids: CAWSSDRSSYNEQFF. In DNA, the CDR3 is TGTGCCTGGAGTTCGGACAGGAGCTCCTACAATGAGCAGTTCTTC. The entire variable domain, with the rest obtained from reference TRBV30 and TRBJ2-1, is as follows: SQTIHQWPATLVQPVGSPLSLECTVEGTSNPNLYWYRQAAGRGLQLLFYSVGIGQISSEVPQNLSASRPQDRQFILSSKKLLLSDSGFYLCAWSSDRSSYNEQFFGPGTRLTVL.